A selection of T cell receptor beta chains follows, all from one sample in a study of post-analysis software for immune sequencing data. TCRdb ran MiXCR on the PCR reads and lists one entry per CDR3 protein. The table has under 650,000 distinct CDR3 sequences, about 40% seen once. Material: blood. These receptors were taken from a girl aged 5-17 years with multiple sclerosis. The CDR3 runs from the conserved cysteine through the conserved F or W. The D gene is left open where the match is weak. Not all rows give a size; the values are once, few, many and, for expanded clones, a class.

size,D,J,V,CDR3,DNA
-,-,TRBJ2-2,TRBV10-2,CASSEDRAGELFF,TGCGCCAGCAGTGAGGATAGGGCCGGGGAGCTGTTTTTT
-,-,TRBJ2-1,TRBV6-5,CASSYSPADLYNEQFF,TGTGCCAGCAGTTACAGTCCAGCGGATCTTTACAATGAGCAGTTCTTC
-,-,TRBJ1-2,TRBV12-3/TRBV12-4,CASKADRGDGYTF,TGTGCCAGCAAAGCCGACCGGGGGGATGGCTACACCTTC
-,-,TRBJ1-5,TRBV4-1,CASSQVQGPGQPQHF,TGCGCCAGCAGCCAAGTACAGGGCCCGGGTCAGCCCCAGCATTTT
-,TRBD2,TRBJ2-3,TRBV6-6,CASSSLAGVADTQYF,TGTGCCAGCAGTTCCTTAGCGGGAGTGGCCGATACGCAGTATTTT
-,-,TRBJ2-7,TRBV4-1,CASSQDPIYEQYF,TGCGCCAGCAGCCAAGATCCGATCTACGAGCAGTACTTC
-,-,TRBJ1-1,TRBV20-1,CSAKGGETEAFF,TGCAGTGCTAAGGGGGGTGAGACTGAAGCTTTCTTT
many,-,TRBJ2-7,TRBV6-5,CASSYVGRVYEQYF,TGTGCCAGCAGTTACGTCGGAAGGGTGTACGAGCAGTACTTC
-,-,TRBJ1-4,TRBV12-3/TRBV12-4,CASSFTGSEKLFF,TGTGCCAGCAGTTTTACCGGGAGTGAAAAACTGTTTTTT
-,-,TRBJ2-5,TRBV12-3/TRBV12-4,CASSLAAGAQETQYF,TGTGCCAGCAGTTTAGCGGCAGGGGCCCAAGAGACCCAGTACTTC
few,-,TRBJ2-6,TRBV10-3,CAISGGSNVLTF,TGTGCCATCAGTGGAGGGTCCAACGTCCTGACTTTC
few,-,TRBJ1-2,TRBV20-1,CSARWQSTNYGYTF,TGCAGTGCTAGGTGGCAGTCAACTAACTATGGCTACACCTTC
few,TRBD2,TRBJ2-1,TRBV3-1,CASSQVVRGGKNEQFF,TGTGCCAGCAGCCAAGTGGTCCGGGGGGGCAAGAATGAGCAGTTCTTC
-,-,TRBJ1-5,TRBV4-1,CASSRDPRTQPQHF,TGCGCCAGCAGCCGGGACCCCCGGACCCAGCCCCAGCATTTT
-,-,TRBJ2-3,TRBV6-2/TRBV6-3,CASSYGGNTDTQYF,TGTGCCAGCAGTTACGGCGGGAACACAGATACGCAGTATTTT
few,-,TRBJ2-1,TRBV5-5,CASTRQGRDEQFF,TGTGCCAGCACTAGGCAGGGAAGGGATGAGCAGTTCTTC